These 10 T cell receptor beta chains share one sample of origin, sequenced in a study of post-analysis software for immune sequencing data. General observations from the study: When patients were compared with controls, 4 or 5 TRBV segments were more frequent, TRBV5-6, TRBV5-1 and TRBV20-1 among them.

Libraries were made from TCR beta cDNA, and they carried unique molecular identifiers. TCRdb called the PCR reads again in MiXCR, with one record for every CDR3 protein. The sample carries some 690,000 distinct CDR3 sequences, 59% recorded once. No antigen has been assigned to these receptors. Material: blood. These receptor sequences come from a girl aged 2 to 9 with multiple sclerosis.

The gene calls are TRBV12-3 or TRBV12-4 and TRBJ1-2, with D possibly TRBD1 on 5 matching bases. The germline V and J ends were trimmed by 5 bases and 3 bases, with 19 bases remaining between them. The length of the CDR3 is 16 residues. This chain's CDR3 is CASSPSLGLPYYGYTF. In nucleotides, the CDR3 is TGTGCCAGCAGTCCCTCACTGGGGCTCCCCTACTATGGCTACACCTTC.

The chain couples TRBV20-1 to TRBJ2-1, with 8 bases that match TRBD2. CDR3 length: 17 amino acids. J was trimmed by 5 bases and V by 0 bases; bases with no gene match: 12. Looked up from germline, CDR1 is DFQATT and CDR2 is SNEGSKA (reference sequence). Here the CDR3 reads CSARDFGGAGVNNEQFF. In DNA, the CDR3 is TGCAGTGCTAGAGATTTCGGCGGAGCGGGGGTCAACAATGAGCAGTTCTTC.

This sequence joins TRBV20-1 and TRBJ2-3; tentatively, D is TRBD1 or TRBD2 (5 bases each). The germline gives CDR1 DFQATT, CDR2 SNEGSKA (reference sequence). Trimming took off 3 bases at V and 3 bases at J, with 16 bases between the two ends. This CDR3 region has 15 residues. The CDR3 reads CSASLADGGTDTQYF. CDR3 nucleotide sequence: TGCAGTGCTAGTCTAGCTGATGGGGGAACAGATACGCAGTATTTT.

CDR3 protein: CASSLKRGSPNTEAFF. The CDR3 bases are TGTGCCAGCAGCTTAAAACGGGGCAGCCCGAACACTGAAGCTTTCTTT. This chain uses TRBV7-9 with TRBJ1-1; a possible D gene is TRBD1 (5 bases). There are 16 residues in the CDR3. Trimming took 2 bases from V and 1 from J, leaving 14 bases between them. The germline V gene has CDR1 SEHNR and CDR2 FQNEAQ (reference sequence).

A remark on this clonotype: A junction end diverges from the germline sequence, so it may reflect a read error. This chain joins TRBV10-3 and TRBJ2-5; TRBD2 aligns across 9 bases. The CDR3 spans 15 residues. Germline V gene lookup returns CDR1 ENHRY and CDR2 SYGVKD. CDR3 region: CTISEGGGAQETQYF. The CDR3 coding sequence is TGTACCATCAGTGAAGGCGGGGGGGCGCAAGAGACCCAGTACTTC.

The CDR3 reads CASSTRQGTKQFF. The CDR3 nucleotides are TGTGCCAGCAGTACCCGACAGGGTACTAAGCAGTTCTTC. V usage is TRBV27 and J usage is TRBJ2-1; 7 positions agree with TRBD1. Per the germline V gene, CDR1 is MNHEY and CDR2 is SMNVEV (reference sequence). This CDR3 has 13 amino acids. The trim removed 5 bases at V and 11 bases at J, leaving 9 bases unmatched.

Only one count was recorded for this clonotype. The rearrangement joins TRBV29-1 to TRBJ1-5; tentatively, D is TRBD1 (5 bases). V shed 0 bases and J shed 0 bases, with 27 bases lying between them. CDR1 and CDR2 (germline): SQVTM, ANQGSEA. The CDR3 consists of 21 residues. The CDR3 region has the DNA TGCAGCGTTGAAGATAGGCTAGGCGACAGCCGTCTCCTATATAGCAATCAGCCCCAGCATTTT. Its translation: CSVEDRLGDSRLLYSNQPQHF. The complete variable domain, with remaining parts taken from reference TRBV29-1 and TRBJ1-5, reads SAVISQKPSRDICQRGTSLTIQCQVDSQVTMMFWYRQQPGQSLTLIATANQGSEATYESGFVIDKFPISRPNLTFSTLTVSNMSPEDSSIYLCSVEDRLGDSRLLYSNQPQHFGDGTRLSIL.

The sample holds a few counts of this clonotype. The V call is TRBV3-1, the J call TRBJ2-1; D may be TRBD1 (6 bases). Germline CDR1 is LGHDT and CDR2 is YNNKEL (reference sequence). The CDR3 has 18 residues. Trimming removed 3 bases at V and 6 bases at J, with 24 bases between. The CDR3, as DNA: TGTGCCAGCAGCCAGGCCAACACCGGGACACCCTACCTCAATGAGCAGTTCTTC. Amino acids: CASSQANTGTPYLNEQFF.

The chain recombines TRBV20-1 with TRBJ1-5; D is perhaps TRBD1 (6 bases). There are 14 residues in the CDR3. Germline CDR1 reads DFQATT; CDR2 reads SNEGSKA (reference sequence). The V end lost 5 bases, the J end lost 6 bases, and 17 bases lay between the germline ends. DNA of the CDR3: TGCAGTGCTCAGCGGGACACCGGGGGTCAGCCCCAGCATTTT. Translated, it gives CSAQRDTGGQPQHF.

Only a few counts were recorded for this clonotype. This chain uses TRBV12-5 with TRBJ2-1; 12 nucleotides align to TRBD2. This CDR3 has 15 residues. Germline CDR1 reads LGHNT; CDR2 reads FRNRAP. Germline trimming cut 7 bases from V and 6 bases from J; bases unmatched to any gene: 7. The CDR3, as DNA: TGTGCTAGTGCCGGCGGGACTAGCGGGTTCAATGAGCAGTTCTTC. Amino acids: CASAGGTSGFNEQFF.